The 25 T cell receptor beta chains listed next were all sequenced from one sample in a study of shared clonotypes between healthy human individuals. Using immunoSEQ multiplex PCR, the repertoire was profiled, and TCRdb retains in-frame clones only, with some absent. The sample lists roughly 1,600,000 clones; around 98.5% were seen once. The sample comprised naive CD4+ T cells sorted from blood. Described subset: CD45RA+ positively selected. The receptors were gathered from a man between 25 and 39 years old in good health.

CDR3 in DNA: TGTGCCAGCAGCTTAGGGGGATCAGTCGTGCAGTACTTC. It encodes CASSLGGSVVQYF. V usage is TRBV7-2 and J usage is TRBJ2-7; D gene uncertain. Germline V gene data show CDR1 as SGHTA and CDR2 as FQGNSA. Trimming removed 1 base from V and 9 bases from J, with 13 bases in between. The CDR3 runs to 13 residues.

The CDR3 reads CASSPGQASYEQYF. The CDR3 region has the DNA TGTGCCAGTAGCCCCGGACAGGCTTCCTACGAGCAGTACTTC. The V call is TRBV19, the J call TRBJ2-7; 7 bases line up with TRBD1. Trimming removed 6 bases from V and 1 base from J; junction bases left unmatched: 6. The CDR3 runs to 14 residues. Germline V lookup: CDR1 LNHDA, CDR2 SQIVND (reference sequence). The full variable domain, its missing parts supplied by reference TRBV19 and TRBJ2-7, is DGGITQSPKYLFRKEGQNVTLSCEQNLNHDAMYWYRQDPGQGLRLIYYSQIVNDFQKGDIAEGYSVSREKKESFPLTVTSAQKNPTAFYLCASSPGQASYEQYFGPGTRLTVT.

The gene calls are TRBV6-1 and TRBJ2-7, with D hard to call. CDR1 and CDR2 from the germline V gene are MNHNS and SASEGT. Between the trimmed V and J ends, which lost 4 bases and 0 bases, there was a span of 19 bases. The CDR3 covers 17 residues. CDR3 sequence (DNA): TGTGCCAGCAGTGCCCTGGCGGTCCAGCGACTCTCCTACGAGCAGTACTTC. Its protein is CASSALAVQRLSYEQYF.

This chain connects TRBV5-1 to TRBJ2-1; no reliable D call. Germline loops: CDR1 SGHRS, CDR2 YFSETQ. V shed 0 bases and J shed 5 bases, with 12 bases lying between them. The CDR3 spans 15 residues. CDR3 in amino acids: CASSLVSDPHNEQFF. The CDR3 DNA follows: TGCGCCAGCAGCTTGGTGAGCGATCCCCACAATGAGCAGTTCTTC.

The chain recombines TRBV9 with TRBJ2-1, with a tentative D call TRBD2 (6 bases). Germline V CDR1 and CDR2: SGDLS, YYNGEE. Trimming left V 0 bases short and J 7 bases short, with 11 bases between. This CDR3 region has 14 residues. The CDR3 coding sequence is TGTGCCAGCAGCGTAGGGTTCGGGGGTAATGAGCAGTTCTTC. It yields the protein CASSVGFGGNEQFF.

This rearrangement joins TRBV7-6 to TRBJ1-1; no definite D call. This CDR3 contains 14 residues. Germline lookup yields CDR1 SGHVS and CDR2 FNYEAQ. Deletions cut 5 bases from V and 3 bases from J, with 13 bases between. CDR3 protein: CASSDSLFDTEAFF. The CDR3 region has the DNA TGTGCCAGCAGCGACTCTCTATTTGACACTGAAGCTTTCTTT.

The V gene is TRBV4-1, the J gene TRBJ2-7, with 10 bases identical to TRBD2. Per the germline V gene, CDR1 is MGHRA and CDR2 is YSYEKL. The CDR3 loop spans 15 amino acids. The junction had 7 bases not matched to a gene; V was cut back by 6 bases and J by 2 bases. CDR3 in amino acids: CASRHGLAGAYEQYF. The DNA of the CDR3 is TGCGCCAGCAGACATGGGCTAGCGGGGGCCTACGAGCAGTACTTC.

This chain uses TRBV5-1 with TRBJ1-3, with D hard to call. This CDR3 region has 14 residues. CDR1 is SGHRS and CDR2 is YFSETQ in the germline V gene. V shed 5 bases and J shed 1 base, with 10 bases lying between them. The CDR3 coding sequence is TGCGCCAGCAGGGTGAGGGAATCTGGAAACACCATATATTTT. Encoded protein: CASRVRESGNTIYF.

The J gene is TRBJ2-5, the V gene TRBV9; 7 nucleotides match TRBD2. V shed 0 bases, J shed 5 bases, and the junction held 4 bases outside the gene matches. Germline assignment: CDR1 SGDLS and CDR2 YYNGEE. The CDR3 has 14 residues. CDR3 loop: CASSVVGGSETQYF. The CDR3 coding sequence is TGTGCCAGCAGCGTAGTAGGCGGGAGTGAGACCCAGTACTTC.

This sequence joins TRBV5-1 and TRBJ2-3, with no clear D. Trimming left V 6 bases short and J 3 bases short, with 11 bases between. Germline values: CDR1 SGHRS, CDR2 YFSETQ. The CDR3 is 13 residues long. CDR3 residues: CASNRAETDTQYF. As DNA, the CDR3 is TGCGCCAGCAATAGGGCGGAGACAGATACGCAGTATTTT.

This chain uses TRBV11-2 with TRBJ2-2; TRBD1 or TRBD2 may be the D gene (5 bases each). The V end was cut by 1 base, the J end by 3 bases, with 12 bases between. This CDR3 contains 16 residues. Germline lookup yields CDR1 SGHAT and CDR2 FQNNGV. This CDR3 is CASSLVPGTHTGELFF. The DNA for the CDR3 is TGTGCCAGCAGCTTAGTTCCAGGGACGCACACCGGGGAGCTGTTTTTT.

This clone was seen a single time. The sample holds other DNA sequences that translate to the same CDR3. This sequence joins TRBV11-2 and TRBJ2-7; maybe TRBD2 (6 bases). In germline, CDR1 is SGHAT, CDR2 FQNNGV. The CDR3 has 13 residues. Between the trimmed V and J ends, which lost 1 base and 3 bases, there was a span of 7 bases. Written as DNA, the CDR3 is TGTGCCAGCAGCTTAGTGCGGGGCTACGAGCAGTACTTC. Translation: CASSLVRGYEQYF.

This clone showed up just once. The CDR3 DNA is TGTGCCAGTAGTATATGGCGACAGGGGGCTAATAGCAATCAGCCCCAGCATTTT. This codes for CASSIWRQGANSNQPQHF. This chain uses TRBV19 with TRBJ1-5; 10 nucleotides agree with TRBD1. Germline values: CDR1 LNHDA, CDR2 SQIVND (reference sequence). The CDR3 is 18 residues long. Losses at the gene ends were 2 bases for V and 0 bases for J; bases not matched to a gene: 7.

The J gene is TRBJ2-1, the V gene TRBV7-7; D is possibly TRBD2 (5 bases). The CDR3 has 13 amino acids. The V gene's germline CDR1 is SSHAT and CDR2 FNYEAQ (reference sequence). Here the CDR3 reads CASALDARGEQFF. The CDR3 DNA reads TGTGCTAGCGCTTTAGACGCTCGGGGTGAGCAGTTCTTC. Full variable domain (rest looked up from reference TRBV7-7 and TRBJ2-1): GAGVSQSPRYKVTKRGQDVTLRCDPISSHATLYWYQQALGQGPEFLTYFNYEAQPDKSGLPSDRFSAERPEGSISTLTIQRTEQRDSAMYRCASALDARGEQFFGPGTRLTVL.

V usage is TRBV7-9 and J usage is TRBJ2-5, with TRBD2 matching over 11 bases. CDR1 SEHNR and CDR2 FQNEAQ come from the germline V gene (reference sequence). This CDR3 spans 15 amino acids. Trimming cost V 1 base and J 4 bases; bases outside gene matches: 2. Written as DNA, the CDR3 is TGTGCCAGCAGCTTAGAACTAGCGGGAGCAGAGACCCAGTACTTC. This translates into CASSLELAGAETQYF.

This chain links TRBV6-5 with TRBJ1-2, with a weak D call TRBD1 (5 bases). Germline CDR1 is MNHEY and CDR2 is SVGAGI. V was clipped by 10 bases and J by 6 bases, with 18 bases between them. This CDR3 spans 13 amino acids. The CDR3 DNA sequence: TGTGCCACGCGGGAGGGGAGGAAGGATGGCTACACCTTC. Translated, it gives CATREGRKDGYTF.

J is TRBJ2-7 and V is TRBV15, with a possible D match to TRBD1 (6 bases). This CDR3 has 14 residues. Germline loops: CDR1 LNHNV, CDR2 YYDKDF (reference sequence). Between the trimmed V and J ends, which lost 4 bases and 2 bases, there was a span of 12 bases. In nucleotides, the CDR3 is TGTGCCACCAGCAATACGGGACAAGCCTACGAGCAGTACTTC. It is translated as CATSNTGQAYEQYF.

CDR3: CASSPPPGRAPGEQYF. The CDR3 DNA sequence: TGTGCCAGCTCACCACCTCCCGGGAGGGCCCCCGGCGAGCAGTACTTC. The chain combines TRBV18 with TRBJ2-7; TRBD2 matches 8 bases. The CDR3 length is 16 residues. CDR1 is KGHSH, CDR2 LQKENI, per germline. The V segment lost 0 bases and the J segment 6 bases; nucleotides outside the gene matches: 10. Full variable domain (missing parts from reference TRBV18 and TRBJ2-7): NAGVMQNPRHLVRRRGQEARLRCSPMKGHSHVYWYRQLPEEGLKFMVYLQKENIIDESGMPKERFSAEFPKEGPSILRIQQVVRGDSAAYFCASSPPPGRAPGEQYFGPGTRLTVT.

As regards this clone: Its ends do not fully match the called genes, so a read error is possible. The chain links TRBV18 to TRBJ2-1; 8 bases fit TRBD2. Germline values: CDR1 KGHSH, CDR2 LQKENI. The CDR3 consists of 12 residues. DNA for the CDR3: TGTGCCAGCTCACCGGCACGGGAGGGCCGGGTCTTC. Protein sequence: CASSPAREGRVF.

The V call is TRBV4-3, the J call TRBJ2-3; possible D gene TRBD2, 6 bases. The CDR3 is made up of 15 amino acids. V was clipped by 4 bases and J by 0 bases, with 11 bases between them. The germline V gene encodes CDR1 LGHNA and CDR2 YSLEER. CDR3 residues: CASSRRGGSTDTQYF. The CDR3 DNA is TGCGCCAGCAGCCGCCGAGGAGGGAGCACAGATACGCAGTATTTT.

Only one count was recorded for this clone. The chain joins TRBV7-9 to TRBJ2-5; maybe TRBD2 (6 bases). The V and J ends lost 0 bases and 3 bases respectively, with 20 bases between them. This CDR3 is built from 18 residues. Germline CDR1 and CDR2: SEHNR and FQNEAQ (reference sequence). In DNA, the CDR3 is TGTGCCAGCAGCTTAGCAGTTACGGGAGAATGGGTCAAAGAGACCCAGTACTTC. Protein product: CASSLAVTGEWVKETQYF.

The chain recombines TRBV28 with TRBJ2-3, with 15 bases aligning to TRBD2. In germline, CDR1 is MDHEN, CDR2 SYDVKM. CDR3 length: 15 amino acids. V was pared by 3 bases and J by 7 bases, with 2 bases of the junction left unmatched. CDR3 nucleotides: TGTGCCAGCAGTTTGGGACTAGCGGGAGGAAATACGCAGTATTTT. Translating it yields CASSLGLAGGNTQYF.

This clone was observed a single time. The rearrangement joins TRBV7-3 to TRBJ2-5; D not certain. Germline V gives CDR1 SGHTA, CDR2 FQGTGA. The V gene lost 2 bases and the J gene lost 2 bases, with 6 bases spanning the gap. The CDR3 consists of 13 residues. The CDR3 sequence: CASSLVGQETQYF. In DNA, the CDR3 is TGTGCCAGCAGCTTAGTAGGACAAGAGACCCAGTACTTC.

J is TRBJ2-3 and V is TRBV2; D gene ambiguous. V lost 2 bases and J 0 bases, leaving 9 bases between the germline ends. The CDR3 sequence is 15 residues long. Germline assignment: CDR1 SNHLY and CDR2 FYNNEI. In DNA, the CDR3 is TGTGCCAGCAGTGAAAACCCCGTCAGCACAGATACGCAGTATTTT. As protein: CASSENPVSTDTQYF.

The chain uses TRBV11-2 and TRBJ1-1, with D hard to call. Germline lookup yields CDR1 SGHAT and CDR2 FQNNGV. The CDR3 totals 14 residues. V was cut by 5 bases and J by 0 bases, with 10 bases left in between. The CDR3 region has the DNA TGTGCCAGCAGCCGCTGGGCCTTGAACACTGAAGCTTTCTTT. The encoded protein is CASSRWALNTEAFF. Together with reference TRBV11-2 and TRBJ1-1, the CDR3 gives the full variable domain: EAGVAQSPRYKIIEKRQSVAFWCNPISGHATLYWYQQILGQGPKLLIQFQNNGVVDDSQLPKDRFSAERLKGVDSTLKIQPAKLEDSAVYLCASSRWALNTEAFFGQGTRLTVV.